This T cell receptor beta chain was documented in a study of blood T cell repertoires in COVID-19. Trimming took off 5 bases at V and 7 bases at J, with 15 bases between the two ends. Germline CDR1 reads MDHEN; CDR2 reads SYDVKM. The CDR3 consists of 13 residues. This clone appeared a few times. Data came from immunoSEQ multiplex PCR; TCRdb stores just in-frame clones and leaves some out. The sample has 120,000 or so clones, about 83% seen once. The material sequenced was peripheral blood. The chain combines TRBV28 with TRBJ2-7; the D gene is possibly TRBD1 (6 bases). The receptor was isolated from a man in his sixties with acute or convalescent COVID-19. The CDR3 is CASSTMDSWEQYF. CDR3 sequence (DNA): TGTGCCAGCAGTACCATGGACAGCTGGGAGCAGTACTTC.